The 17 T cell receptor beta chains below come from one sample, sequenced in a study of Graves' ophthalmopathy and Graves' hyperthyroidism. TCR beta CDR3 regions were amplified from RNA transcripts. First-round RT-PCR relied on HTBI primers, and a second-round multiplex PCR came next. TCRdb reprocessed the multiplex PCR reads with MiXCR, giving one entry per CDR3 protein. The sample lists roughly 400,000 distinct CDR3 sequences, approximately 17% occurring once. Sequencing used peripheral blood. These receptors were collected from an adult woman with stable Graves' hyperthyroidism.

This clonotype was counted at least ten times. This chain links TRBV12-3 or TRBV12-4 with TRBJ2-7, with 10 positions matching TRBD1. The V and J ends lost 6 bases and 1 base, in that order; junction bases with no gene match: 3. There are 14 residues in the CDR3. The CDR3 here is CASRRTGGSYEQYF. Written as DNA, the CDR3 is TGTGCCAGCAGGCGGACAGGGGGTTCCTACGAGCAGTACTTC.

The sample holds many counts of this clonotype. The V gene is TRBV6-2 or TRBV6-3, the J gene TRBJ2-7, with TRBD1 matching over 8 bases. V lost 9 bases, J lost 3 bases, and 4 bases stayed unmatched. The length of the CDR3 is 12 residues. CDR1 and CDR2 (germline): MNHEY, SVGEGT. The CDR3 coding sequence is TGTGCCAGTACCAGGGGGCTCTACGAGCAGTACTTC. Its protein is CASTRGLYEQYF.

This clonotype was seen at least ten times. The genes are TRBV2 and TRBJ2-7; 10 nucleotides agree with TRBD1. CDR1 and CDR2 from the germline V gene are SNHLY and FYNNEI. This CDR3 has 18 residues. Germline trimming cut 2 bases from V and 1 base from J; bases unmatched to any gene: 11. The CDR3 protein is CASSEIATGGFSSYEQYF. The CDR3 DNA sequence: TGTGCCAGCAGTGAAATAGCGACAGGGGGCTTTAGTTCCTACGAGCAGTACTTC.

This chain uses TRBV6-5 with TRBJ1-2, with D unresolved. Germline V CDR1 and CDR2: MNHEY, SVGAGI. V shed 0 bases and J shed 8 bases, with 19 bases lying between them. This CDR3 has 16 residues. The CDR3: CASSYSAIPGVDGYTF. CDR3 nucleotides: TGTGCCAGCAGTTACTCAGCCATACCCGGGGTAGACGGCTACACCTTC.

This clonotype appeared many times. CDR3 DNA: TGTGCCAGCAGTTTAACTAGCGGGGCGATTGGAGAGCAGTACTTC. Translation gives CASSLTSGAIGEQYF. The chain uses TRBV27 and TRBJ2-7; 10 nucleotides match TRBD2. The germline CDR1 and CDR2 sequences are MNHEY and SMNVEV (reference sequence). The CDR3 has 15 amino acids. V trimming: 2 bases; J trimming: 7 bases; junction bases outside the gene matches: 8.

In its sample, this clonotype was seen a few times. The rearrangement joins TRBV7-9 to TRBJ2-5; either TRBD1 or TRBD2 may fit D (7 bases each). Germline V gene lookup returns CDR1 SEHNR and CDR2 FQNEAQ (reference sequence). The CDR3 is 15 amino acids. V lost 5 bases to trimming and J lost 2 bases, with 15 bases between them. This CDR3 is CASSRQGEGQETQYF. The CDR3 nucleotides read TGTGCCAGCAGCCGTCAGGGGGAGGGTCAAGAGACCCAGTACTTC.

The sample holds many counts of this clonotype. The chain joins TRBV7-2 to TRBJ2-7; D remains unclear. The V end lost 2 bases, the J end lost 7 bases, and 12 bases lay between the germline ends. CDR3 length equals 13 residues. The germline CDR1 and CDR2 sequences are SGHTA and FQGNSA. The chain's CDR3 is CASSLLREGEQYF. CDR3 nucleotide sequence: TGTGCCAGCAGCTTACTAAGGGAAGGGGAGCAGTACTTC.

This clonotype was seen repeatedly, ten times or more. In nucleotides, the CDR3 is TGTGCCAGCAGCCTCCGGGATAAGGACACTGAAGCTTTCTTT. As protein: CASSLRDKDTEAFF. The rearrangement links TRBV5-4 to TRBJ1-1; D unclear. Trimming shortened V by 4 bases and J by 3 bases, and 13 bases separated the two germline ends. The CDR3 runs to 14 residues. Germline V CDR1 and CDR2: SGHNT, YYREEE (reference sequence).

This clonotype was seen many times. The chain couples TRBV6-1 to TRBJ2-7, with 7 bases aligning to TRBD2. J was trimmed by 2 bases and V by 8 bases; bases with no gene match: 6. Germline V gives CDR1 MNHNS, CDR2 SASEGT. The CDR3 spans 13 residues. The CDR3 region has the DNA TGTGCCAGCGAGCTAGCGGACCCCTACGAGCAGTACTTC. It encodes CASELADPYEQYF.

This clonotype was recorded many times. The rearrangement uses TRBV19 and TRBJ1-1; D possibly corresponds to TRBD1 (5 bases). The CDR3 length is 15 residues. Germline CDR1 LNHDA, CDR2 SQIVND (reference sequence). Trimming cost V 2 bases and J 5 bases, with 15 bases left between them. This CDR3 reads CASSIRGSSRTEAFF. The CDR3 DNA reads as TGTGCCAGTAGTATAAGGGGTTCGAGTCGGACTGAAGCTTTCTTT.

The CDR3 reads CATSRGLGNTEAFF. The CDR3 nucleotides are TGTGCCACCAGCAGAGGTTTAGGCAACACTGAAGCTTTCTTT. V and J are TRBV15 and TRBJ1-1; D is uncertain. The CDR3 spans 14 residues. Trimming took off 1 base at V and 2 bases at J, with 8 bases between the two ends. Germline V gives CDR1 LNHNV, CDR2 YYDKDF (reference sequence).

This clonotype was seen at least ten times. V and J are TRBV20-1 and TRBJ2-7; TRBD2 matches at 8 bases. The junction had 8 bases not matched to a gene; V was cut back by 0 bases and J by 1 base. Germline loops: CDR1 DFQATT, CDR2 SNEGSKA (reference sequence). This CDR3 contains 16 residues. Here the CDR3 DNA reads TGCAGTGCTAGAGATTCTCGAGCGGGAGCGTCCTACGAGCAGTACTTC. Protein sequence: CSARDSRAGASYEQYF.

CDR3 sequence (DNA): TGTGCCAGCAGCCTCGTGGGGGGGCCGGGTGAGACCCAGTACTTC. Protein sequence: CASSLVGGPGETQYF. V gene TRBV7-2 combines with J gene TRBJ2-5, with D perhaps TRBD2 (7 bases). CDR3 length equals 15 residues. V was clipped by 5 bases and J by 5 bases, with 18 bases between them. Looked up from germline, CDR1 is SGHTA and CDR2 is FQGNSA.

The CDR3 sequence: CASNPYRGVIHEQYF. CDR3 nucleotide sequence: TGTGCCAGCAATCCCTACAGGGGCGTTATCCACGAGCAGTACTTC. The V and J genes are TRBV28 and TRBJ2-7, with 7 nucleotides matching TRBD1. In germline, CDR1 is MDHEN, CDR2 SYDVKM. V was clipped by 7 bases and J by 5 bases; unmatched bases: 14. This CDR3 contains 15 residues. Full variable domain (rest looked up from reference TRBV28 and TRBJ2-7): DVKVTQSSRYLVKRTGEKVFLECVQDMDHENMFWYRQDPGLGLRLIYFSYDVKMKEKGDIPEGYSVSREKKERFSLILESASTNQTSMYLCASNPYRGVIHEQYFGPGTRLTVT.

This clonotype was seen ten or more times. V is TRBV30 and J is TRBJ1-6; TRBD1 agrees at 7 bases. Per the germline V gene, CDR1 is GTSNPN and CDR2 is SVGIG (reference sequence). The ends lost 2 bases at V and 6 bases at J; junction bases unmatched: 10. This CDR3 has 16 residues. The CDR3 region is CAWSPTPGGFNSPLHF. The CDR3 DNA reads TGTGCCTGGAGTCCTACACCAGGGGGTTTTAATTCACCCCTCCACTTT.

This clonotype was counted ten times or more. The chain has TRBV5-1 and TRBJ2-7; 10 nucleotides line up with TRBD2. This CDR3 has 17 amino acids. Unmatched junction bases numbered 8, after V lost 1 base and J lost 1 base. Per the germline V gene, CDR1 is SGHRS and CDR2 is YFSETQ. This chain's CDR3 is CASSLRSASGSSYEQYF. The CDR3 DNA reads as TGCGCCAGCAGCTTGCGGTCGGCTAGCGGGAGTTCCTACGAGCAGTACTTC. The full variable domain, with the rest looked up from reference TRBV5-1 and TRBJ2-7, is KAGVTQTPRYLIKTRGQQVTLSCSPISGHRSVSWYQQTPGQGLQFLFEYFSETQRNKGNFPGRFSGRQFSNSRSEMNVSTLELGDSALYLCASSLRSASGSSYEQYFGPGTRLTVT.

This clonotype was recorded a few times. This chain joins TRBV6-2 or TRBV6-3 and TRBJ2-7; D is possibly TRBD2 (5 bases). Germline assignment: CDR1 MNHEY and CDR2 SVGEGT. Deletions cut 0 bases from V and 4 bases from J, with 16 bases between. The CDR3 is 16 residues long. CDR3 loop: CASSYSLSGYRYEQYF. The CDR3 bases are TGTGCCAGCAGTTACTCGTTATCGGGGTATCGGTACGAGCAGTACTTC.